Listed below are T cell receptor beta chains from one sample, sequenced in a study of blood T cell repertoires in COVID-19. Using immunoSEQ multiplex PCR, the repertoire was profiled, and TCRdb retains in-frame clones only, with some absent. The sample shows approximately 67,000 clones, 87% of them seen only once. Sequenced sample: peripheral blood. The receptors originated from a man between 45 and 60 years old with active COVID-19. Each CDR3 is given with its conserved first and last residue.

CDR3	V	J
CSGGGGRTEAFF	TRBV29-1	TRBJ1-1
CASRPDRNYNSPLHF	TRBV6-5	TRBJ1-6
CASSDRTGNTGELFF	TRBV7-8	TRBJ2-2
CASSPDRLGYTF	TRBV28	TRBJ1-2
CASSLETDEAFF	TRBV5-6	TRBJ1-1
CATSSMGQKNEQYF	TRBV15	TRBJ2-7
CASSSFMVSTEAFF	TRBV5-5	TRBJ1-1
CASSLLATGSNEQFF	TRBV7-8	TRBJ2-1
CASSLGRASGRTANNEQFF	TRBV7-2	TRBJ2-1
CASSLYPSGGRYEQYF	TRBV27	TRBJ2-7
CASSSRQGTYYEQYF	TRBV13	TRBJ2-7
CASSQAGDYLNRNYEQYF	TRBV3-1/TRBV3-2	TRBJ2-7
CASSPHPGQGVETQYF	TRBV7-9	TRBJ2-5
CASSPGLAGLSSYNEQFF	TRBV27	TRBJ2-1
CASTFPGMVYGYTF	TRBV19	TRBJ1-2
CASSPASGVAKNIQYF	TRBV5-1	TRBJ2-4
CASRGDIQYF	TRBV5-1	TRBJ2-5